The clone carrying this T cell receptor beta chain was seen more than once but under ten times. Its antigen remains unidentified. This specimen belongs to a study of CD8 T cells in ankylosing spondylitis. Study results and caveats: Within ankylosing spondylitis blood, a TCR beta motif made up of fewer than ten highly homologous variants appeared to be characteristic. Prior literature has documented some motif variants in synovial fluid and blood from reactive arthritis.

Trimming took 4 bases from V and 14 from J, leaving 15 bases between them. Germline CDR1 and CDR2: SGHTA and FQGNSA. The CDR3 covers 13 residues. One entry per CDR3 protein, called by TCRdb with MiXCR from the 5' RACE reads. The profile shows about 460,000 distinct CDR3 sequences, 5.3% of them singletons. The sequencing input was blood, either unsorted or a sorted T cell fraction (not recorded which). V gene TRBV7-2 combines with J gene TRBJ1-6; D unresolved. The receptor's source is a male donor with ankylosing spondylitis. Here the CDR3 DNA reads TGTGCCAGCAGCTCAGGTGAGGGATCAGCCCTCCACTTT. Its protein product is CASSSGEGSALHF. Drawing the rest from reference TRBV7-2 and TRBJ1-6, the complete variable domain is GAGVSQSPSNKVTEKGKDVELRCDPISGHTALYWYRQSLGQGLEFLIYFQGNSAPDKSGLPSDRFSAERTGGSVSTLTIQRTQQEDSAVYLCASSSGEGSALHFGNGTRLTVT.